The clone carrying this T cell receptor (beta chain) was detected only a few times. The antigen is not known. The CDR3 has 13 amino acids. Germline CDR1 is DFQATT and CDR2 is SNEGSKA (reference sequence). Trimming pared 1 base from V and 5 bases from J, leaving 11 bases between. A TCRbeta library incorporating unique molecular identifiers was prepared. TCRdb reanalysed the PCR reads using MiXCR and keeps one entry per CDR3 protein. The data show around 960,000 distinct CDR3 sequences, with about 31% seen just once and roughly 27% held by the top ten. The data derive from a study of T-cell reconstitution after alpha-beta-depleted transplantation in children. Study observations and caveats: Fresh T-cell production supplied most of the T-cell counts and diversity seen one year after transplant.

The sequencing used PBMCs, mostly from graft donor cells, collected 360 days after TCRalphabeta/CD19-depleted stem cell transplant. The sequence was obtained from a boy younger than two who had a stem cell transplant for SCID, so the T cells may come from the graft donor. This rearrangement joins TRBV20-1 to TRBJ1-2; unclear D gene. The CDR3 coding sequence is TGCAGTGCTAGAGGCGCAGGCCCTTATGGCTACACCTTC. Residues: CSARGAGPYGYTF.